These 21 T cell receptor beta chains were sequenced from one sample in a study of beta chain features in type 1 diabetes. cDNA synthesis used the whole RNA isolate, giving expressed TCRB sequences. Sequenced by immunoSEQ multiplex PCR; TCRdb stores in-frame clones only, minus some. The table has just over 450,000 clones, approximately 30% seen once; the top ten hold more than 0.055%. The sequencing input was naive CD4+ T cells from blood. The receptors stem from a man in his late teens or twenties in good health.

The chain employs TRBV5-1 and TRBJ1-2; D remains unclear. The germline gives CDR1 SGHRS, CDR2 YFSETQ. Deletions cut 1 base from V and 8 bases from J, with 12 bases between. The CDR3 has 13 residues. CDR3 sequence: CASSLYGEDGYTF. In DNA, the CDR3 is TGCGCCAGCAGCTTGTATGGGGAGGACGGCTACACCTTC. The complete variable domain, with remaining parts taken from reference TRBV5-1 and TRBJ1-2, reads KAGVTQTPRYLIKTRGQQVTLSCSPISGHRSVSWYQQTPGQGLQFLFEYFSETQRNKGNFPGRFSGRQFSNSRSEMNVSTLELGDSALYLCASSLYGEDGYTFGSGTRLTVV.

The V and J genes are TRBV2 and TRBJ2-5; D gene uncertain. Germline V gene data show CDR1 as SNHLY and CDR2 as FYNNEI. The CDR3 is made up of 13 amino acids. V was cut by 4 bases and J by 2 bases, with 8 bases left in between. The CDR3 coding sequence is TGTGCCAGCAGTGCTTGGCTTCAAGAGACCCAGTACTTC. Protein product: CASSAWLQETQYF.

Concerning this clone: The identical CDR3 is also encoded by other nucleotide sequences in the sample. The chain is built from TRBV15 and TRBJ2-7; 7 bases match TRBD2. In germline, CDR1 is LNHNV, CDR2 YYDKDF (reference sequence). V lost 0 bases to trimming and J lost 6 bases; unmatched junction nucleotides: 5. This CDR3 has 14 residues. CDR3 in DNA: TGTGCCACCAGCAGAGATCCGGGGGGAAGCGAGCAGTACTTC. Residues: CATSRDPGGSEQYF.

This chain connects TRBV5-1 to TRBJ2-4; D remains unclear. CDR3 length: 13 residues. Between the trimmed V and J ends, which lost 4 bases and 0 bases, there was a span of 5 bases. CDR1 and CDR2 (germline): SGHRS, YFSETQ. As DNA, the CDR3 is TGCGCCAGCAGCGGGCTAGCCAAAAACATTCAGTACTTC. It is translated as CASSGLAKNIQYF. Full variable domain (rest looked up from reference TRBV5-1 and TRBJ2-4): KAGVTQTPRYLIKTRGQQVTLSCSPISGHRSVSWYQQTPGQGLQFLFEYFSETQRNKGNFPGRFSGRQFSNSRSEMNVSTLELGDSALYLCASSGLAKNIQYFGAGTRLSVL.

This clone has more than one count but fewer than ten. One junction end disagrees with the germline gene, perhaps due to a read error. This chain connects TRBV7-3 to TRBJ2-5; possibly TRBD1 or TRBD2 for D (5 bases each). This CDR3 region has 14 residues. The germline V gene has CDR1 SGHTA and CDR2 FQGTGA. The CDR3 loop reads CASSLTWWDGTQYF. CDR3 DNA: TGTGCCAGCAGCCTAACATGGTGGGACGGGACCCAGTACTTC. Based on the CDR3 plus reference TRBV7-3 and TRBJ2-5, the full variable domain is GAGVSQTPSNKVTEKGKYVELRCDPISGHTALYWYRQSLGQGPEFLIYFQGTGAADDSGLPNDRFFAVRPEGSVSTLKIQRTERGDSAVYLCASSLTWWDGTQYFGPGTRLLVL.

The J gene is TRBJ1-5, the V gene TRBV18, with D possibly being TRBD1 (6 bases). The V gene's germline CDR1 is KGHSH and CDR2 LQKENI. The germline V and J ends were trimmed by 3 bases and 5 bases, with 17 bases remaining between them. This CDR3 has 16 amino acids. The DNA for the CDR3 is TGTGCCAGCTCACCCAGCCGGCAGGGGATCCATCAGCCCCAGCATTTT. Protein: CASSPSRQGIHQPQHF.

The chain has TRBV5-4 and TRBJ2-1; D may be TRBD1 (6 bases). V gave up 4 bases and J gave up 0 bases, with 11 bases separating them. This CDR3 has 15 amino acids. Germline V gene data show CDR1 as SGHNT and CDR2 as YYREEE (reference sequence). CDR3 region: CASSDRQSSYNEQFF. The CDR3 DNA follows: TGTGCCAGCAGCGACAGGCAGAGCTCCTACAATGAGCAGTTCTTC.

The DNA of the CDR3 is TGTGCCAGCAAGAAGGGCCCCGAGGGAACCGGGGAGCTGTTTTTT. This translates into CASKKGPEGTGELFF. This rearrangement joins TRBV6-4 to TRBJ2-2; D possibly corresponds to TRBD2 (5 bases). CDR3 length equals 15 residues. From germline, CDR1 is MRHNA and CDR2 SNTAGT. V shed 7 bases and J shed 5 bases, with 17 bases lying between them.

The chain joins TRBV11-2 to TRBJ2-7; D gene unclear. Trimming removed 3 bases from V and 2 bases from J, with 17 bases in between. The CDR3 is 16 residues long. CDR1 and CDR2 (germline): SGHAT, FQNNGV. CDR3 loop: CASSLDQAPWAYEQYF. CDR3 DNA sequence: TGTGCCAGCAGCTTGGATCAGGCGCCCTGGGCCTACGAGCAGTACTTC. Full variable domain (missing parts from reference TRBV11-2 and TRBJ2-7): EAGVAQSPRYKIIEKRQSVAFWCNPISGHATLYWYQQILGQGPKLLIQFQNNGVVDDSQLPKDRFSAERLKGVDSTLKIQPAKLEDSAVYLCASSLDQAPWAYEQYFGPGTRLTVT.

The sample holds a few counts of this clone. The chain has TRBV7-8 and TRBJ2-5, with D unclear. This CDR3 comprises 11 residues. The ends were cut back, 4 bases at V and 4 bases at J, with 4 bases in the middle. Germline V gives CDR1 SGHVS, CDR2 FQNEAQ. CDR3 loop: CASSSRETQYF. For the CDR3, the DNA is TGTGCCAGCAGCTCAAGAGAGACCCAGTACTTC.

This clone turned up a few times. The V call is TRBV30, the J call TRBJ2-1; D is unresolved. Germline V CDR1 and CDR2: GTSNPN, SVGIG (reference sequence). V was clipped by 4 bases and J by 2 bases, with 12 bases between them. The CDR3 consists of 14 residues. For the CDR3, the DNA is TGTGCCTGGAAGGCACTCCCTACCTACAATGAGCAGTTCTTC. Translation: CAWKALPTYNEQFF.

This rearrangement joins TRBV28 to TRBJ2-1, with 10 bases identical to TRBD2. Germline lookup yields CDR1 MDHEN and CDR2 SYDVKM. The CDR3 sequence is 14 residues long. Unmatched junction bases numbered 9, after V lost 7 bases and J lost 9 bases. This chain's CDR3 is CASTHSGRRGEQFF. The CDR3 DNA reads TGTGCCAGCACCCATAGCGGGAGGCGGGGTGAGCAGTTCTTC.

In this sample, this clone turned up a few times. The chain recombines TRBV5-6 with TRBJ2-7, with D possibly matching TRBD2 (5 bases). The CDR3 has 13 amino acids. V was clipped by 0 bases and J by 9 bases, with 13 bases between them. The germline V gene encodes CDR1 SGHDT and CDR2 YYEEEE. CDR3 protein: CASSLGRAYRQYF. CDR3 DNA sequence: TGTGCCAGCAGCTTGGGGCGGGCCTATCGGCAGTACTTC.

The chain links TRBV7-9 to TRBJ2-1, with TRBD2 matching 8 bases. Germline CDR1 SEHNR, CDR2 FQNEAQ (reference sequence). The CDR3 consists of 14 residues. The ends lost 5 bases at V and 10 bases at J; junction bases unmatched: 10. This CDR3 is CASSMFGGEEEQFF. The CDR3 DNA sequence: TGTGCCAGCAGCATGTTCGGGGGGGAGGAAGAGCAGTTCTTC.

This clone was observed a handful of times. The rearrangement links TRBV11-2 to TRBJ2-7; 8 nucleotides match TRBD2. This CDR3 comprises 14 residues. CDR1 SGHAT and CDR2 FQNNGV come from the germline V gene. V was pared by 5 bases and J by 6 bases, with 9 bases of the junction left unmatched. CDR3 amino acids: CASSPGGGLVEQYF. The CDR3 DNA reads TGTGCCAGCAGCCCCGGCGGGGGGCTGGTCGAGCAGTACTTC.

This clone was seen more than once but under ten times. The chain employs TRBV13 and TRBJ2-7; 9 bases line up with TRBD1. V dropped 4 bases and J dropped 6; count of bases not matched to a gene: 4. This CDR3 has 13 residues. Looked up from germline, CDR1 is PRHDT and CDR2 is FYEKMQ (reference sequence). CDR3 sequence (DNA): TGTGCCAGCAGCTCGGGACAGGGCCGCGAGCAGTACTTC. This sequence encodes CASSSGQGREQYF. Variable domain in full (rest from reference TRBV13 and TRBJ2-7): AAGVIQSPRHLIKEKRETATLKCYPIPRHDTVYWYQQGPGQDPQFLISFYEKMQSDKGSIPDRFSAQQFSDYHSELNMSSLELGDSALYFCASSSGQGREQYFGPGTRLTVT.

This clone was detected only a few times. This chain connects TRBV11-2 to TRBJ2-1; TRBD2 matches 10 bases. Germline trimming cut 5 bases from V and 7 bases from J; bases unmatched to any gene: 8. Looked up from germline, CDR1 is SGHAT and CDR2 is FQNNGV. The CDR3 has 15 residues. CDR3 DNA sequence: TGTGCCAGCAGCCCCGGGACTAGCGTTTTGAATGAGCAGTTCTTC. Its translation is CASSPGTSVLNEQFF.

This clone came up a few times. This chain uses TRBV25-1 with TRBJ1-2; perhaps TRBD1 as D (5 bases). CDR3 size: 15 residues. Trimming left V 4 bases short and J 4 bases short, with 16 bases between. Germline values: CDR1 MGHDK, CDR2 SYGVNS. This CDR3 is CASSGQGGSLYGYTF. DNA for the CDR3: TGTGCCAGCAGTGGGCAGGGAGGAAGCCTCTATGGCTACACCTTC.

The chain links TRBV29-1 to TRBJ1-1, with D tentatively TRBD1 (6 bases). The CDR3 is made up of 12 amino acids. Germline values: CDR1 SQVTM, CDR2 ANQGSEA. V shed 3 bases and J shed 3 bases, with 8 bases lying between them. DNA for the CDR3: TGCAGCGTTGACTACAGGGACACTGAAGCTTTCTTT. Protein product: CSVDYRDTEAFF.

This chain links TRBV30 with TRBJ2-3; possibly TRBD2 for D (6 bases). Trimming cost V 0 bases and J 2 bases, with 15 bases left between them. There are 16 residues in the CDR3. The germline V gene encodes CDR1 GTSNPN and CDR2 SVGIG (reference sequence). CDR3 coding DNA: TGTGCCTGGAGTGTAAGGAGGGTTGAGTTCACAGATACGCAGTATTTT. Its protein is CAWSVRRVEFTDTQYF. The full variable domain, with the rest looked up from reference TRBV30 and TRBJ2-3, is SQTIHQWPATLVQPVGSPLSLECTVEGTSNPNLYWYRQAAGRGLQLLFYSVGIGQISSEVPQNLSASRPQDRQFILSSKKLLLSDSGFYLCAWSVRRVEFTDTQYFGPGTRLTVL.

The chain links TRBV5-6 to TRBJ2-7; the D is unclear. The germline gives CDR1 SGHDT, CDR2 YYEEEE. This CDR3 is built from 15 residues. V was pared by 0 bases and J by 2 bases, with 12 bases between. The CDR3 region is CASSLGRTVTYEQYF. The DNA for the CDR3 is TGTGCCAGCAGCTTGGGAAGGACGGTCACCTACGAGCAGTACTTC. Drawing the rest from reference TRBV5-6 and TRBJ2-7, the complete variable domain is DAGVTQSPTHLIKTRGQQVTLRCSPKSGHDTVSWYQQALGQGPQFIFQYYEEEERQRGNFPDRFSGHQFPNYSSELNVNALLLGDSALYLCASSLGRTVTYEQYFGPGTRLTVT.